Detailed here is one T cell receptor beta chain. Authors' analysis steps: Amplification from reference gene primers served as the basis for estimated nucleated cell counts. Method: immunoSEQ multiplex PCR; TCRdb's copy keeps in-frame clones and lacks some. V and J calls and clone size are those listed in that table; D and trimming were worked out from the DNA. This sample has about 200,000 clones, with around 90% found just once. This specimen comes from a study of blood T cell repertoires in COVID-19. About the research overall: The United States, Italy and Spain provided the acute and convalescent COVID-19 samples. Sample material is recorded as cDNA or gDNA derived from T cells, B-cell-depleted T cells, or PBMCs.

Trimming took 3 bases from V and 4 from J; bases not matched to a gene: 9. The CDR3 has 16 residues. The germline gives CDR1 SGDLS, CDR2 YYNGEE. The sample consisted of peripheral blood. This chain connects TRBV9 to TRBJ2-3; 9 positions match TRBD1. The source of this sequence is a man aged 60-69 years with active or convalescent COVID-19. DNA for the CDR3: TGTGCCAGCAGCGGACCTTCGGGACAGGGACCAGATACGCAGTATTTT. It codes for CASSGPSGQGPDTQYF.